This TCR beta chain stems from a study of shared clonotypes between healthy human individuals. The V gene end was trimmed by 3 bases and the J gene end by 7 bases; junction bases not matched to a gene: 9. The CDR3 has 14 amino acids. CDR1 and CDR2 (germline): WNHNN, SYGVQD (reference sequence). Assay: immunoSEQ multiplex PCR; the TCRdb copy retains only in-frame clones and omits some. The table records roughly 2 million clones, about 95% of them present only once. The sequenced material came from naive CD4+ T cells sorted from blood. The subset is: CD45RA+ positively selected. The chain couples TRBV10-1 to TRBJ2-7; 7 bases align to TRBD1. This TCR derives from a young man in good health. The DNA for the CDR3 is TGCGCCAGCAGTGACGGGACAGCGGCGAGGGAGCAGTACTTC. Residues: CASSDGTAAREQYF.